The TCR beta chain described here comes from a study of T cell changes during pregnancy in multiple sclerosis. The CDR3 runs 12 residues. V dropped 2 bases and J dropped 7 bases, with 6 bases sitting between them. Germline V gene sequence: CDR1 LGHNA, CDR2 YNFKEQ. Here immunoSEQ multiplex PCR was the method, and the copy in TCRdb shows in-frame clones only, minus some. The sample yields some 49,000 clones, roughly 90% seen once. The J gene is TRBJ2-1, the V gene TRBV4-2; D remains unclear. This TCR was recovered from a female donor with multiple sclerosis, enrolled in a pregnancy study. The sample consisted of CD8+ T cells from peripheral blood mononuclear cells, taken in the second trimester of pregnancy. The DNA for the CDR3 is TGTGCCAGCAGCCAATTCAGGAATGAGCAGTTCTTC. Its protein is CASSQFRNEQFF.